Below are 15 T cell receptor beta chains sequenced from a single sample in a study of graft-versus-host responses after intestinal transplantation. Assay: immunoSEQ multiplex PCR; the TCRdb copy retains only in-frame clones and omits some. The data contain about 97,000 clones, about nine tenths of them singletons. Their specific antigens are unknown. Source: unstimulated CD4+ T cells sorted from spleen or lymph node cells, taken before transplant. The receptors come from a human donor who was the organ donor for an intestinal transplant.

The chain recombines TRBV7-9 with TRBJ1-2, with D maybe TRBD1 (5 bases). Germline V gene sequence: CDR1 SEHNR, CDR2 FQNEAQ (reference sequence). This CDR3 has 18 residues. Trimming took 1 base from V and 0 from J, leaving 18 bases between them. In DNA form, the CDR3 reads TGTGCCAGCAGCTTAGGCTTAAATCCCAGGGTGACTAACTATGGCTACACCTTC. Translating gives CASSLGLNPRVTNYGYTF.

The chain joins TRBV28 to TRBJ1-5, with unresolved D. With 7 bases removed from V and 4 bases from J, the gap between germline ends came to 11 bases. This CDR3 comprises 13 residues. Per germline, CDR1 MDHEN and CDR2 SYDVKM. The CDR3 is CASITAGNQPQHF. CDR3 coding DNA: TGTGCCAGCATTACCGCGGGGAATCAGCCCCAGCATTTT.

This rearrangement joins TRBV18 to TRBJ2-7; D perhaps matches TRBD1 (5 bases). The CDR3 sequence is 12 residues long. V gave up 0 bases and J gave up 6 bases, with 6 bases separating them. Germline CDR1 reads KGHSH; CDR2 reads LQKENI. The CDR3 loop is CASSPPGLEQYF. The CDR3 DNA is TGTGCCAGCTCACCACCGGGGCTCGAGCAGTACTTC.

This clone was observed once. The chain links TRBV5-6 to TRBJ2-7; D is unresolved. Trimming removed 4 bases at V and 5 bases at J, with 19 bases between. The germline CDR1 and CDR2 sequences are SGHDT and YYEEEE. This CDR3 contains 15 residues. CDR3 in amino acids: CASSTLSGRRNEQYF. The CDR3 nucleotides are TGTGCCAGCAGCACCCTGTCAGGCCGAAGGAACGAGCAGTACTTC.

The V gene is TRBV28, the J gene TRBJ1-2, with a possible D match to TRBD1 (6 bases). The V end was cut by 5 bases, the J end by 3 bases, with 13 bases between. There are 14 residues in the CDR3. Germline CDR1 is MDHEN and CDR2 is SYDVKM. CDR3 residues: CASSDRSSYYGYTF. The CDR3 nucleotides are TGTGCCAGCAGTGACAGGTCTAGTTACTATGGCTACACCTTC.

The chain carries TRBV11-2 and TRBJ1-4, with a possible D match to TRBD1 (6 bases). This CDR3 contains 16 residues. V was trimmed by 3 bases and J by 2 bases, leaving 13 bases between them. Germline loops: CDR1 SGHAT, CDR2 FQNNGV. DNA for the CDR3: TGTGCCAGCAGCTTGGGGGGGCGGAGGACTAATGAAAAACTGTTTTTT. Encoded protein: CASSLGGRRTNEKLFF.

V gene TRBV7-2 combines with J gene TRBJ2-5; no clear D. Trimming took 5 bases from V and 4 from J, leaving 8 bases between them. The CDR3 sequence is 12 residues long. Germline CDR1 SGHTA, CDR2 FQGNSA. CDR3 nucleotides: TGTGCCAGCAGCCAGGCACGAGAGACCCAGTACTTC. Encoded protein: CASSQARETQYF.

The chain links TRBV5-1 to TRBJ1-1; tentative D call: TRBD1 (6 bases). This CDR3 is built from 13 residues. The germline V and J ends were trimmed by 4 bases and 1 base, with 8 bases remaining between them. Germline CDR1 and CDR2: SGHRS and YFSETQ. The CDR3 spells CASSVQGNTEAFF. The CDR3 nucleotides are TGCGCCAGCAGCGTACAGGGGAACACTGAAGCTTTCTTT.

This chain links TRBV6-6 with TRBJ2-1; 10 bases map to TRBD2. This CDR3 spans 16 amino acids. CDR1 and CDR2 from the germline V gene are MNHNY and SVGAGI (reference sequence). V lost 8 bases to trimming and J lost 7 bases; unmatched junction nucleotides: 14. The CDR3 nucleotides read TGTGCCAGCGGACGAATACTAGCGGGGATTGAAAATGAGCAGTTCTTC. Protein sequence: CASGRILAGIENEQFF.

V is TRBV5-1 and J is TRBJ2-7; TRBD1 matches 8 bases. Germline CDR1 is SGHRS and CDR2 is YFSETQ. J gave up 3 bases and V 4 bases, and 12 bases lay outside the gene matches. CDR3 length: 16 amino acids. The CDR3 bases are TGCGCCAGCAGCCGAACATCAGGACAGGGAAACTACGAGCAGTACTTC. Its protein is CASSRTSGQGNYEQYF.

This chain links TRBV27 with TRBJ1-1; TRBD1 matches 11 bases. This CDR3 spans 12 amino acids. Per germline, CDR1 MNHEY and CDR2 SMNVEV (reference sequence). V shed 9 bases and J 5 bases; nucleotides not matched to a gene: 2. In DNA form, the CDR3 reads TGTGCCAGAGGGACAGGGGGAACTGAAGCTTTCTTT. Protein: CARGTGGTEAFF.

This rearrangement joins TRBV7-2 to TRBJ1-2; TRBD1 might be the D (6 bases). V dropped 5 bases and J dropped 6 bases, with 19 bases sitting between them. The CDR3 consists of 15 residues. The germline V gene has CDR1 SGHTA and CDR2 FQGNSA. The CDR3 DNA sequence: TGTGCCAGCAGCCAACTAGGGGGAGAGGAAAATGGCTACACCTTC. Its translation is CASSQLGGEENGYTF.

The chain uses TRBV9 and TRBJ2-3; D call uncertain. From germline, CDR1 is SGDLS and CDR2 YYNGEE. V was cut by 0 bases and J by 4 bases, with 9 bases left in between. This CDR3 contains 14 residues. The CDR3 loop reads CASSVGSLPDTQYF. In DNA form, the CDR3 reads TGTGCCAGCAGCGTAGGTAGTCTCCCAGATACGCAGTATTTT.

The chain is built from TRBV25-1 and TRBJ2-3, with TRBD2 identical over 8 bases. The germline CDR1 and CDR2 sequences are MGHDK and SYGVNS. The CDR3 has 14 residues. V lost 6 bases, J lost 0 bases, and 2 bases stayed unmatched. For the CDR3, the DNA is TGTGCCAGCAGGCGGGGGGCTAGCACAGATACGCAGTATTTT. Its translation: CASRRGASTDTQYF. The complete variable domain, with remaining parts taken from reference TRBV25-1 and TRBJ2-3, reads EADIYQTPRYLVIGTGKKITLECSQTMGHDKMYWYQQDPGMELHLIHYSYGVNSTEKGDLSSESTVSRIRTEHFPLTLESARPSHTSQYLCASRRGASTDTQYFGPGTRLTVL.

The rearrangement links TRBV18 to TRBJ2-3; the match to TRBD1 covers 7 bases. Germline CDR1 KGHSH, CDR2 LQKENI. J lost 4 bases, V lost 2 bases, and 6 bases had no gene match. The CDR3 loop spans 15 amino acids. The CDR3 region has the DNA TGTGCCAGCTCACCAGAGAGACAGGGCCCAGATACGCAGTATTTT. Translating it yields CASSPERQGPDTQYF.